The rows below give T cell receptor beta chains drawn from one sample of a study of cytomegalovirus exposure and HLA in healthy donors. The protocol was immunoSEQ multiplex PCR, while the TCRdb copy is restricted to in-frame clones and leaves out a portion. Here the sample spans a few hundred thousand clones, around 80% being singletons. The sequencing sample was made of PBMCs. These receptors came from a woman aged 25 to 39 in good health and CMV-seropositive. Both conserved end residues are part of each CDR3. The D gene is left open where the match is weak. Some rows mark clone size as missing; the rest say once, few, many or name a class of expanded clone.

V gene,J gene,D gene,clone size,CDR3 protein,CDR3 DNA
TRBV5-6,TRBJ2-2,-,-,CASSLGPGNTGELFF,TGTGCCAGCAGCTTGGGGCCAGGGAACACCGGGGAGCTGTTTTTT
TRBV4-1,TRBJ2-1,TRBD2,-,CASREGLADYNEQFF,TGCGCCAGCAGGGAGGGGCTAGCGGACTACAATGAGCAGTTCTTC
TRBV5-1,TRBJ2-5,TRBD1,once,CASTLGQVQETQYF,TGCGCCAGCACCTTAGGACAGGTCCAAGAGACCCAGTACTTC
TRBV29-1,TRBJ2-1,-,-,CSGATGGTYNEQFF,TGCAGCGGAGCGACAGGAGGGACCTACAATGAGCAGTTCTTC
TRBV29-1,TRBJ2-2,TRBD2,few,CSVWTSGSTGELFF,TGCAGCGTGTGGACTAGCGGGAGCACCGGGGAGCTGTTTTTT
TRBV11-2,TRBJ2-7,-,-,CASSLAVYEQYF,TGTGCCAGCAGCTTAGCGGTCTACGAGCAGTACTTC
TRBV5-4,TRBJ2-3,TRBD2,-,CASRRTSGRADTQYF,TGTGCCAGCAGACGGACTAGCGGGAGGGCAGATACGCAGTATTTT
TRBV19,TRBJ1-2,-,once,CASSMDGVGGYGYTF,TGTGCCAGTAGTATGGACGGGGTAGGAGGCTATGGCTACACCTTC
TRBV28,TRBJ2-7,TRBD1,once,CASRRGLQGADEQYF,TGTGCCAGCAGGAGGGGTCTACAGGGGGCGGACGAGCAGTACTTC
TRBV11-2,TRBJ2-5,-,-,CASSFRGRETQYF,TGTGCCAGCAGCTTCAGGGGTCGGGAGACCCAGTACTTC
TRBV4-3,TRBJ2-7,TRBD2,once,CASSQDLAGVEQYF,TGCGCCAGCAGCCAAGACCTAGCGGGAGTGGAGCAGTACTTC
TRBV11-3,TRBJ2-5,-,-,CASSLEGRLGTQYF,TGTGCCAGCAGCTTAGAGGGCAGGTTGGGGACCCAGTACTTC
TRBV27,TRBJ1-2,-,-,CASSFSGLDGYTF,TGTGCCAGCAGTTTCTCAGGGTTGGATGGCTACACCTTC
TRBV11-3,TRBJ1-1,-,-,CASSSSPLTEAFF,TGTGCCAGCAGCTCCTCGCCGCTCACTGAAGCTTTCTTT
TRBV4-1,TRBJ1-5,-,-,CASSQVDMGLTSNQPQHF,TGCGCCAGCAGCCAAGTCGATATGGGGCTAACGAGCAATCAGCCCCAGCATTTT
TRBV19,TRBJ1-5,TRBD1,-,CASSGQVLPQHF,TGTGCCAGTTCCGGACAGGTTCTCCCCCAGCATTTT
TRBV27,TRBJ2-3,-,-,CASSLYGYGETDTQYF,TGTGCCAGCAGTTTGTATGGGTATGGGGAGACAGATACGCAGTATTTT
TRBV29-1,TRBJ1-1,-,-,CSVERAENTEAFF,TGCAGCGTTGAAAGGGCGGAGAACACTGAAGCTTTCTTT
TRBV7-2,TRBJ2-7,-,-,CASSRPSREQYF,TGTGCCAGCAGCCGACCCAGCCGCGAGCAGTACTTC
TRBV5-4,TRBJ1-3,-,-,CASSLASGNTIYF,TGTGCCAGCAGCTTGGCCAGCGGAAACACCATATATTTT
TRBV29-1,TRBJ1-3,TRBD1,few,CSVTGEDGNTIYF,TGCAGCGTTACAGGGGAGGATGGAAACACCATATATTTT
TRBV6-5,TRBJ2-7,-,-,CASSYSRDTGTYEQYF,TGTGCCAGCAGTTACTCGAGGGACACAGGGACCTACGAGCAGTACTTC
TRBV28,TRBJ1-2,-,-,CASSSPTGSNYGYTF,TGTGCCAGCAGTTCCCCCACAGGGTCCAACTATGGCTACACCTTC
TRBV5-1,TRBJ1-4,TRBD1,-,CASSLSGTGDEKLFF,TGCGCCAGCAGCTTGAGCGGGACAGGGGATGAAAAACTGTTTTTT
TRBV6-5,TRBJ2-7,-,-,CASNLPGEQYF,TGTGCCAGCAACCTCCCCGGGGAGCAGTACTTC
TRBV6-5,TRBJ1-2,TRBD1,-,CASSRGTDYGYTF,TGTGCCAGCAGTCGCGGGACAGACTATGGCTACACCTTC
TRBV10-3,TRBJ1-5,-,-,CAISEGIEVLDQPQHF,TGTGCCATCAGTGAGGGGATTGAGGTTTTGGATCAGCCCCAGCATTTT
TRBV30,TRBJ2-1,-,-,CAWSTSYNEQFF,TGTGCCTGGAGTACGTCCTACAATGAGCAGTTCTTC
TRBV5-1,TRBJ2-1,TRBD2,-,CASSSLTKTSGNEQFF,TGCGCCAGCAGCTCCCTTACCAAGACTAGCGGGAATGAGCAGTTCTTC
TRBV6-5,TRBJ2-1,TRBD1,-,CASSYSGTGVDEQFF,TGTGCCAGCAGTTACTCTGGGACAGGGGTGGATGAGCAGTTCTTC
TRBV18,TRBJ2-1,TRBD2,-,CASSSATTSGINEQFF,TGTGCCAGCTCATCCGCGACCACTAGCGGGATTAATGAGCAGTTCTTC
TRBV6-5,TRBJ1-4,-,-,CASSYSRVRVSEKLFF,TGTGCCAGCAGTTACTCGAGGGTCAGGGTTAGTGAAAAACTGTTTTTT
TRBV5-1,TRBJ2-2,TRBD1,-,CASSFQGQGELFF,TGCGCCAGCAGCTTCCAGGGACAGGGGGAGCTGTTTTTT
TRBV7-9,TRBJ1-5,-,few,CASSSGSLNQPQHF,TGTGCCAGCAGTTCCGGGAGCCTCAATCAGCCCCAGCATTTT
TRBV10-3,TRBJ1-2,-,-,CAISESLVSYGYTF,TGTGCCATCAGTGAGTCGTTGGTTAGCTATGGCTACACCTTC
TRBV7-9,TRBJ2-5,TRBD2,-,CASLWTSGRRETQYF,TGTGCCAGCCTCTGGACTAGCGGGAGGAGGGAGACCCAGTACTTC
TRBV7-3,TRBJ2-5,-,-,CASSLTGTTEETQYF,TGTGCCAGCAGCTTAACAGGGACAACCGAAGAGACCCAGTACTTC
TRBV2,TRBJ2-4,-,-,CASSELLGSGVIQYF,TGTGCCAGCAGTGAACTTCTCGGCTCTGGGGTCATTCAGTACTTC
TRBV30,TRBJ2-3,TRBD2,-,CAWDHGGLAGTDTQYF,TGTGCCTGGGATCACGGGGGACTAGCGGGCACAGATACGCAGTATTTT
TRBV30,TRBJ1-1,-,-,CAWSPSRDTEAFF,TGTGCCTGGAGTCCCTCGAGGGACACTGAAGCTTTCTTT
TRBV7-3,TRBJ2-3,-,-,CASSLVVTGGDTQYF,TGTGCCAGCAGCCTGGTAGTGACGGGCGGGGATACGCAGTATTTT
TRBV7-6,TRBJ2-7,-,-,CASSHRDEGYEQYF,TGTGCCAGCAGCCACCGGGACGAGGGCTACGAGCAGTACTTC
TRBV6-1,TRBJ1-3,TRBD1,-,CASSETGGSGNTIYF,TGTGCCAGCAGTGAGACAGGGGGCTCTGGAAACACCATATATTTT
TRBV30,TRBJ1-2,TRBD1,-,CAWSVIRTGGKKNGYTF,TGTGCCTGGAGTGTGATCCGGACAGGGGGTAAGAAAAATGGCTACACCTTC
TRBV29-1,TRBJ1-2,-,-,CSVVDESGYTF,TGCAGCGTTGTAGACGAGAGTGGCTACACCTTC
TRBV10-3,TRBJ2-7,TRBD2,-,CAISHTSGRAPSLYEQYF,TGTGCCATCAGCCATACTAGCGGGAGGGCCCCGTCCCTCTACGAGCAGTACTTC
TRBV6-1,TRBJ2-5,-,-,CASSDRPSGGGQYF,TGTGCCAGCAGTGACAGGCCTTCGGGTGGTGGCCAGTACTTC
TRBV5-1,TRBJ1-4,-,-,CASSQTATNEKLFF,TGCGCCAGCAGCCAGACAGCAACTAATGAAAAACTGTTTTTT
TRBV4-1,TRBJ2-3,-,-,CASSQEGRAQYF,TGCGCCAGCAGCCAGGAGGGCCGTGCTCAGTATTTT
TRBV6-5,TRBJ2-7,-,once,CASTFPMAGGEQYF,TGTGCCAGCACGTTTCCCATGGCTGGGGGAGAGCAGTACTTC
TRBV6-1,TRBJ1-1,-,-,CASREKVTEAFF,TGTGCCAGCAGGGAAAAGGTCACTGAAGCTTTCTTT
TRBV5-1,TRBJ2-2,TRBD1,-,CASRTQGAGGELFF,TGCGCCAGCAGGACACAGGGGGCCGGCGGGGAGCTGTTTTTT
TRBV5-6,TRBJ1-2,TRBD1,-,CASSSIGQGALGYTF,TGTGCCAGCAGCTCGATTGGGCAGGGGGCTCTGGGCTACACCTTC
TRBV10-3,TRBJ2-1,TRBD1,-,CAIGTGGLNEQFF,TGTGCCATCGGGACAGGGGGGCTCAATGAGCAGTTCTTC
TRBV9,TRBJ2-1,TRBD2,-,CASSTGTSGKRDEQFF,TGTGCCAGCAGCACCGGGACTAGCGGGAAGAGGGATGAGCAGTTCTTC
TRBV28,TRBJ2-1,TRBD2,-,CASSLIAGVPSYNEQFF,TGTGCCAGCAGTTTAATAGCGGGAGTTCCCTCCTACAATGAGCAGTTCTTC
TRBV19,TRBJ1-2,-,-,CASSDRMSYGYTF,TGTGCCAGTAGCGACAGAATGTCCTATGGCTACACCTTC
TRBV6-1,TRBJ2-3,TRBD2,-,CASSEEAGGPTDTQYF,TGTGCCAGCAGTGAGGAGGCGGGAGGGCCCACAGATACGCAGTATTTT
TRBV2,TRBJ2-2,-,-,CASIGANTGELFF,TGTGCCAGCATCGGCGCGAACACCGGGGAGCTGTTTTTT
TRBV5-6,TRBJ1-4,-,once,CASSWTANEKLFF,TGTGCCAGCAGCTGGACGGCTAATGAAAAACTGTTTTTT